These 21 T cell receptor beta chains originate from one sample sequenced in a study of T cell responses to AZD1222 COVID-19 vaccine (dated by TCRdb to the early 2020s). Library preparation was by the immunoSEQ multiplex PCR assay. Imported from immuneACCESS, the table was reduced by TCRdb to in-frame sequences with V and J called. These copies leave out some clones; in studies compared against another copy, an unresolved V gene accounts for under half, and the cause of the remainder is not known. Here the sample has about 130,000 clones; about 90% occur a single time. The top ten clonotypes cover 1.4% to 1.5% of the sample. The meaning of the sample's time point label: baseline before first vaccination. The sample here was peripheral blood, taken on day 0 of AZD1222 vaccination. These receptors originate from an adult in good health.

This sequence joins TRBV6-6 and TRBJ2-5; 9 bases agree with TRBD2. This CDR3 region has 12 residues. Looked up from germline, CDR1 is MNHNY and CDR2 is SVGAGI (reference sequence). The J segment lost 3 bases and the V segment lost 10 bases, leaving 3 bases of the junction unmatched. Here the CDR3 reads CATRTSEETQYF. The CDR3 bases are TGTGCCACCCGGACTAGCGAAGAGACCCAGTACTTC.

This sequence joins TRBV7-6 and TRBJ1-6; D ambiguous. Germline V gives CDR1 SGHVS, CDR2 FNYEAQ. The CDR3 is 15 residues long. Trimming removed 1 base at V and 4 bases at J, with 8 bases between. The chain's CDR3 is CASSLEVGYNSPLHF. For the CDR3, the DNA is TGTGCCAGCAGCTTAGAAGTGGGGTATAATTCACCCCTCCACTTT.

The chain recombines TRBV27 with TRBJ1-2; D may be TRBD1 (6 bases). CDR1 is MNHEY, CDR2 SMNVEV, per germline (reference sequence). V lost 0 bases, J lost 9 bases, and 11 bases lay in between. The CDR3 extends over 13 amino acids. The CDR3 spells CASSLSDRGRYTF. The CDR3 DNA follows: TGTGCCAGCAGTTTATCAGATCGGGGGCGCTACACCTTC.

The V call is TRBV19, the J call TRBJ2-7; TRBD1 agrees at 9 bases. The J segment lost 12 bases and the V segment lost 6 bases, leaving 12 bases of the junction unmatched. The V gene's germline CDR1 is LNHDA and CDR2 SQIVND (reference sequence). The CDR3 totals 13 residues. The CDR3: CASSPGQGFQGYF. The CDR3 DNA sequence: TGTGCCAGTAGCCCGGGACAGGGTTTCCAGGGGTACTTC. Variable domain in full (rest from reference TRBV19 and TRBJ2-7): DGGITQSPKYLFRKEGQNVTLSCEQNLNHDAMYWYRQDPGQGLRLIYYSQIVNDFQKGDIAEGYSVSREKKESFPLTVTSAQKNPTAFYLCASSPGQGFQGYFGPGTRLTVT.

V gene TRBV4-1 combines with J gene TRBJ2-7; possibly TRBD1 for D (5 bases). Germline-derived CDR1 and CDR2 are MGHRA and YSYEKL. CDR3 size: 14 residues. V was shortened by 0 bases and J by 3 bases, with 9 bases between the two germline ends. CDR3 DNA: TGCGCCAGCAGCCAAGATCTCCAGGGCTACGAGCAGTACTTC. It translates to CASSQDLQGYEQYF.

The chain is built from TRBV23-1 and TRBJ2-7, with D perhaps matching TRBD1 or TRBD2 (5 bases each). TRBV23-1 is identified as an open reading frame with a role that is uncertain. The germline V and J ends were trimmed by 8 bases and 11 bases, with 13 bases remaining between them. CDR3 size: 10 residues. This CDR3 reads CASCQGVKYF. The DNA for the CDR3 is TGCGCCAGCTGCCAGGGAGTGAAGTACTTC.

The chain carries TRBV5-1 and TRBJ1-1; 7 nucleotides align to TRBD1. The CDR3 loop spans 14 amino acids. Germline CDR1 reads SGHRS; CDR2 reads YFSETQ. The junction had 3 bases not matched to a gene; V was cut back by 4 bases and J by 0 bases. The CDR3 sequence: CASSPQGVNTEAFF. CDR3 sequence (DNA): TGCGCCAGCAGCCCGCAGGGGGTGAACACTGAAGCTTTCTTT.

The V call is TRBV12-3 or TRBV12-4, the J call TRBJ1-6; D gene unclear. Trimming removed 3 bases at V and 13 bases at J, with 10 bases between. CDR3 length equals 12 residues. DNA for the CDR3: TGTGCCAGCAGTTTGCCTCCTACGCCCCTCCACTTT. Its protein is CASSLPPTPLHF.

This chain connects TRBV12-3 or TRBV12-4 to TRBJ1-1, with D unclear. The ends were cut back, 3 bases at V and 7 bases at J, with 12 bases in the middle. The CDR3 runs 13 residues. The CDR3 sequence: CASSFRGLGEAFF. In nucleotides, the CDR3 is TGTGCCAGCAGTTTTCGGGGTTTGGGTGAAGCTTTCTTT.

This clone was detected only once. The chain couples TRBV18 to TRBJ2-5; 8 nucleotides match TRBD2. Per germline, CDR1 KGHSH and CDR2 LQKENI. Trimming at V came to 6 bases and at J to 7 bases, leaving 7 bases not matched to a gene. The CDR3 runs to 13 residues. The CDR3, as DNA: TGTGCCAGCTCGACCAGCGGGGGAAGGACCCAGTACTTC. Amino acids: CASSTSGGRTQYF.

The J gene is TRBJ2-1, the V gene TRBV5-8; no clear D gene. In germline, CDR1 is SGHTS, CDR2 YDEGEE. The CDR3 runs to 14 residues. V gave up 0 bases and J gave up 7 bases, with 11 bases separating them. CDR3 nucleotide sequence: TGTGCCAGCAGCTTGGTGGGCTCCGGGAATGAGCAGTTCTTC. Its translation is CASSLVGSGNEQFF.

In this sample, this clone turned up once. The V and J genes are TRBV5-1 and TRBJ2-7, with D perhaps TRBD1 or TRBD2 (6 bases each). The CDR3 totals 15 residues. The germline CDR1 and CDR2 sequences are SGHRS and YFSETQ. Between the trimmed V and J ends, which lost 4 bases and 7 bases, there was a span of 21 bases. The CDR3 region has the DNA TGCGCCAGCAGCCTGGATCCGGGGGCCCTTGTTGAGCAGTACTTC. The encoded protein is CASSLDPGALVEQYF.

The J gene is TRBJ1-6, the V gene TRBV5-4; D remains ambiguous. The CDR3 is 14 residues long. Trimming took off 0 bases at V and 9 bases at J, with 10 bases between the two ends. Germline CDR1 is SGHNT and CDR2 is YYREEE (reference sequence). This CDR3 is CASSLAGSSSPLHF. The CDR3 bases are TGTGCCAGCAGCTTGGCAGGTTCCAGTTCACCCCTCCACTTT.

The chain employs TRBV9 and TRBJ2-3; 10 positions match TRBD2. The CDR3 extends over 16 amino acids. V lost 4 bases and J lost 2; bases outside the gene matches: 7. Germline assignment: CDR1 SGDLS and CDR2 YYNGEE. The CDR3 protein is CASSPRAGGFTDTQYF. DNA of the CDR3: TGTGCCAGCAGCCCCCGAGCGGGGGGGTTCACAGATACGCAGTATTTT. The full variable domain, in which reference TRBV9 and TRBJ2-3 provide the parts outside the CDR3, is DSGVTQTPKHLITATGQRVTLRCSPRSGDLSVYWYQQSLDQGLQFLIQYYNGEERAKGNILERFSAQQFPDLHSELNLSSLELGDSALYFCASSPRAGGFTDTQYFGPGTRLTVL.

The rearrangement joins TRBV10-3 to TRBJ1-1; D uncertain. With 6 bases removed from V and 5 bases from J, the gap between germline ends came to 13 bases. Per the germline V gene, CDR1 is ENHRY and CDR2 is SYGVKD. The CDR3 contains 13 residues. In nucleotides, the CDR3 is TGTGCCATCAGGGCCGGTGATGGAACTGAAGCTTTCTTT. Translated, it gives CAIRAGDGTEAFF.

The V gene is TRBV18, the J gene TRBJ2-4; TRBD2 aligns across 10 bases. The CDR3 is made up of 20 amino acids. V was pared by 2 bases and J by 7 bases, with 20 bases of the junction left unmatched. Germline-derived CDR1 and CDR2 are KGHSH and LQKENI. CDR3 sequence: CASSPGLGLADPRSWNIQYF. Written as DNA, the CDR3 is TGTGCCAGCTCACCAGGGCTAGGACTAGCGGACCCCAGGTCGTGGAACATTCAGTACTTC.

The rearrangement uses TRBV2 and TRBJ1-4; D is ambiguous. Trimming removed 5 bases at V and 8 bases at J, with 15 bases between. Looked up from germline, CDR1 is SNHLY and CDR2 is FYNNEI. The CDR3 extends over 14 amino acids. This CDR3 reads CASSSRTGGEKLFF. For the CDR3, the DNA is TGTGCCAGCAGTTCCCGGACGGGAGGCGAAAAACTGTTTTTT.

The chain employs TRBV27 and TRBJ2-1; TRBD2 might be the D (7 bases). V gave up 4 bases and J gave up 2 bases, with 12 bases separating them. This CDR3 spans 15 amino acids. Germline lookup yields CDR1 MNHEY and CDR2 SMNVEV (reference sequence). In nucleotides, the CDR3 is TGTGCCAGCAGTTGGGGCGGGGGCACCTACAATGAGCAGTTCTTC. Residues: CASSWGGGTYNEQFF.

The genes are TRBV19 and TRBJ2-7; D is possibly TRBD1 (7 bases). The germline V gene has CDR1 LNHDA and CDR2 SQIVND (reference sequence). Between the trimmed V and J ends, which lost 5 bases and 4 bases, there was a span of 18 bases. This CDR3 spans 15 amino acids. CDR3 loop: CASSSNRGGKYEQYF. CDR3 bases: TGTGCCAGTAGTTCTAACAGGGGAGGCAAGTACGAGCAGTACTTC.

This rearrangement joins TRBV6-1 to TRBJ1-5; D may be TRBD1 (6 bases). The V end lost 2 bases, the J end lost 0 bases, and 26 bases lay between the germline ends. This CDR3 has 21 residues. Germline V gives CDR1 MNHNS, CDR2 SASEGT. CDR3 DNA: TGTGCCAGCAGTGAACGGGGGGACACACAGGGACCCCTTTATAGCAATCAGCCCCAGCATTTT. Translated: CASSERGDTQGPLYSNQPQHF.

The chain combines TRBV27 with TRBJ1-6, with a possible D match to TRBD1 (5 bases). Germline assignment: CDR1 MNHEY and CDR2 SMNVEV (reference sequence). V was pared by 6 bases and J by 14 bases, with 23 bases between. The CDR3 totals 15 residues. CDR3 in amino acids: CASRSTGTPRLTLHF. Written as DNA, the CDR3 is TGTGCCAGCAGGTCCACCGGGACCCCCAGGTTGACCCTCCACTTT.